This TCR beta chain was sequenced during a study of regulatory T cells in long-lasting Graves disease. Study details: Under 3 months of antithyroid drugs had been taken by newly diagnosed Graves' patients.

Sequencing libraries for TCR beta were prepared with iRepertoire HTBI primers and Arm-PCR of CDR3 regions. Each CDR3 protein gets one entry after TCRdb re-called the multiplex PCR reads with MiXCR. The table shows 680,000 or so distinct CDR3 sequences, with approximately 15% occurring only once. With 0 bases clipped from V and 4 bases from J, the junction kept 9 bases outside the gene matches. The CDR3 sequence is 15 residues long. Germline V lookup: CDR1 DFQATT, CDR2 SNEGSKA (reference sequence). This clonotype was counted only a few times. Described time point: newly diagnosed GD, antithyroid drugs for less than 3 months. Researchers made the TCR library from RNA that was extracted from PBMCs. The same specimen was also included in a second study, on T cells in Graves' hyperthyroidism and ophthalmopathy. That work adds: From stable hyperthyroidism, ophthalmopathy was separated by a 13 V-J model.

The TCR comes from a woman aged 25 to 39 with Graves disease. The V and J genes are TRBV20-1 and TRBJ2-7; TRBD2 agrees at 7 bases. The source was peripheral blood mononuclear cells (PBMCs), collected at new diagnosis, from a patient treated with antithyroid drugs. The CDR3 DNA follows: TGCAGTGCTAGAGATGAGGCGGGAGTAACGTACGAGCAGTACTTC. It specifies CSARDEAGVTYEQYF.